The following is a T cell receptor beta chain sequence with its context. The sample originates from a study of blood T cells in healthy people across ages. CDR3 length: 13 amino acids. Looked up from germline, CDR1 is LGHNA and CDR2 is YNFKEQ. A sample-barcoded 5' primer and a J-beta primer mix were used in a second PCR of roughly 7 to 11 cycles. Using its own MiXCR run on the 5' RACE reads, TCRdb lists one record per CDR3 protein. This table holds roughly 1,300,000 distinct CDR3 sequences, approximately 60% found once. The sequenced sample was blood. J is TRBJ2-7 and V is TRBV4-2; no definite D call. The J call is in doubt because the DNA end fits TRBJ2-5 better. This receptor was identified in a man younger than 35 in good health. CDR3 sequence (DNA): TGTGCCAGCAGCCAAGGTTCGGAAGAGACCCAGTACTTC. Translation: CASSQGSEETQYF.